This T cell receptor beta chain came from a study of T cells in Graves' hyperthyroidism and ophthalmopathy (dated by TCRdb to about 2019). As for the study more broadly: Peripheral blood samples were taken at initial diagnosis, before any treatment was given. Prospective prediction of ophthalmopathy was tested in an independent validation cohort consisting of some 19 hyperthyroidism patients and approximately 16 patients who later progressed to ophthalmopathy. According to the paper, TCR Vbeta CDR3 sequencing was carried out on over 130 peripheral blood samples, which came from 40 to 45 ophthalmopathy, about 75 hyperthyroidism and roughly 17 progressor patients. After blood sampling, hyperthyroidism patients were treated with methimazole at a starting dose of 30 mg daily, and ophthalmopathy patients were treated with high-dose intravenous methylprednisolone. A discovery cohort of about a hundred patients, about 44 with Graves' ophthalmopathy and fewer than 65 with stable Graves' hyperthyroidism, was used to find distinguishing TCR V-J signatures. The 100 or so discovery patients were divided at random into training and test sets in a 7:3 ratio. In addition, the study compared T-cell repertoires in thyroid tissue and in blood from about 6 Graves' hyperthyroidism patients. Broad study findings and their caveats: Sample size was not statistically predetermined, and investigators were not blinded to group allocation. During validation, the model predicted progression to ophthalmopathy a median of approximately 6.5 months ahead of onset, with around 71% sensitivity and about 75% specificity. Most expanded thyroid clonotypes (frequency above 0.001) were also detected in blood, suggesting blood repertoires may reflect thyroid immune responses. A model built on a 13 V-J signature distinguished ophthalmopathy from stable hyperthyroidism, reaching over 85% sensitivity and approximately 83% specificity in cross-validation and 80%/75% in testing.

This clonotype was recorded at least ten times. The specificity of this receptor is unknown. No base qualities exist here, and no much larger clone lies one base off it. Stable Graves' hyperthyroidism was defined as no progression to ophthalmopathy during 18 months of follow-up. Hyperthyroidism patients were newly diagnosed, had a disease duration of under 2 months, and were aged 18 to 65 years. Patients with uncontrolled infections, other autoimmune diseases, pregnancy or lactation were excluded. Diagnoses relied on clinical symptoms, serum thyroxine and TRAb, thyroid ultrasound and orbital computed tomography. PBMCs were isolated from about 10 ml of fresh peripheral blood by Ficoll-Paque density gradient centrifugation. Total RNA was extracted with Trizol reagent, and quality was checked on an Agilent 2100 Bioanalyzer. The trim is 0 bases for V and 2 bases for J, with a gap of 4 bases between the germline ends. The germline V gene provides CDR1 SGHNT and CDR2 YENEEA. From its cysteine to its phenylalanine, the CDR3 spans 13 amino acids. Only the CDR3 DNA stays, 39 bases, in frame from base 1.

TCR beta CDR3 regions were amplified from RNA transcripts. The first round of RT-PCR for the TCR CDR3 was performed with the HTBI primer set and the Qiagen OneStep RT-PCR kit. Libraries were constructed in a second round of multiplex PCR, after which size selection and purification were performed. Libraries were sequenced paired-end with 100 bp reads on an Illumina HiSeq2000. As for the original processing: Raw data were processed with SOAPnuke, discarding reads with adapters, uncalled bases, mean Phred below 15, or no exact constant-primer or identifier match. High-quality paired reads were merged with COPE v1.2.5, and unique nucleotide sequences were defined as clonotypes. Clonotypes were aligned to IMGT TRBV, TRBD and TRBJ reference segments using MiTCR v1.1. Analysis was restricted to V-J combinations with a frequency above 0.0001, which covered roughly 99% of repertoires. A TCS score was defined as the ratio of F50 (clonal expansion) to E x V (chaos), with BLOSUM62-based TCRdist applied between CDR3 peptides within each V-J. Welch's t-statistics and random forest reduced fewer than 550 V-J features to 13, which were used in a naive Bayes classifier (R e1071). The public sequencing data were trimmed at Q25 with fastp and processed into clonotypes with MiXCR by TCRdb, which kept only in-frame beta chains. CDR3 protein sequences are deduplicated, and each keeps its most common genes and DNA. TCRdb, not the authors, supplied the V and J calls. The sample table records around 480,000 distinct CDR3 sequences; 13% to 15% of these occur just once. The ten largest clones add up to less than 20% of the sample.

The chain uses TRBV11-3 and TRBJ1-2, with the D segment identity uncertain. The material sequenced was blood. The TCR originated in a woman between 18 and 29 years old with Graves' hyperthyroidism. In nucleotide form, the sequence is TGTGCCAGCAGCTTAGAGAGGAACTATGGCTACACCTTC. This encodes CASSLERNYGYTF. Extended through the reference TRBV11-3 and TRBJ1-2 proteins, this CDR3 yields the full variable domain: EAGVVQSPRYKIIEKKQPVAFWCNPISGHNTLYWYLQNLGQGPELLIRYENEEAVDDSQLPKDRFSAERLKGVDSTLKIQPAELGDSAVYLCASSLERNYGYTFGSGTRLTVV.